This T cell receptor (beta chain) emerged from a study of shared clonotypes between healthy human individuals. Division of CD4+ cells produced a CD45RA+ naive subset and a CD45RA-negative memory subset. It was roughly 200 ng DNA, 30,000 or so T cell genomes, that sorted-subset replicate PCRs used. TCRdb keeps only in-frame clones here, not all; method: immunoSEQ multiplex PCR. The profile shows over a million clones, under 99% of them singletons. Details on this clone: The target antigen is unknown.

This CDR3 is 14 amino acids long. The V segment lost 6 bases and the J segment 3 bases; nucleotides outside the gene matches: 5. CDR1 is MNHNS and CDR2 is SASEGT in the germline V gene. Study outcomes and limitations: Non-shared clonotypes displayed generation probabilities falling below those of clonotypes present in all four donors.

The sequenced sample was naive CD4+ T cells sorted from blood. Subset denoted: CD45RA+ positively selected. The clonotype was recovered from a man between 25 and 39 years old in good health. V usage is TRBV6-1 and J usage is TRBJ2-7, with 10 positions matching TRBD1. The CDR3 here is CASRTRDRGYEQYF. The CDR3 nucleotides are TGTGCCAGCAGAACCCGGGACAGGGGCTACGAGCAGTACTTC.